This is a list of T cell receptor beta chains from one sample in a study of blood T cell repertoires in COVID-19. The assay was immunoSEQ multiplex PCR, and TCRdb's table has in-frame clones only and misses some. The sample consists of fewer than 40,000 clones, 80% to 90% of them appearing once. Sample: peripheral blood. The source is a man in his fifties or sixties with active COVID-19. CDR3s include the opening cysteine and the closing phenylalanine or tryptophan. D genes are given only for firm matches. Only some rows state a clone size, as once, few, many or a class for expanded clones.

d_call cdr3_length j_call clone_size v_call cdr3_nt cdr3_aa
TRBD1 15 TRBJ1-5 NA TRBV28 TGTGCCAGCAGTTTGGGACAGGCGACTAATCAGCCCCAGCATTTT CASSLGQATNQPQHF
TRBD2 16 TRBJ2-1 once TRBV7-3 TGTGCCAGCAGCCCCTACCCCAGCGGGAGAGGGAATGAGCAGTTCTTC CASSPYPSGRGNEQFF
NA 13 TRBJ2-1 NA TRBV29-1 TGCAGCGCTGCCGTCCATACAGGGACTGAGCAGTTCTTC CSAAVHTGTEQFF
NA 14 TRBJ1-3 NA TRBV10-1 TGCGCCAGCAGTGAACAGGGCCAAGGAAACACCATATATTTT CASSEQGQGNTIYF
NA 14 TRBJ2-3 NA TRBV10-2 TGCGCCAGCAGTGAGGTTGGGAGAACAGATACGCAGTATTTT CASSEVGRTDTQYF
NA 13 TRBJ2-1 NA TRBV11-3 TGTGCCAGCAGCTCCTACGCATTCAATGAGCAGTTCTTC CASSSYAFNEQFF
NA 13 TRBJ2-7 once TRBV27 TGTGCCAGCAGTTTCCACTCCTCCTACGAGCAGTACTTC CASSFHSSYEQYF
NA 14 TRBJ2-1 few TRBV11-1 TGTGCCAGCGCCCGCCGGGCCGCCAGGGATGAGCAGTTCTTC CASARRAARDEQFF
NA 13 TRBJ2-7 NA TRBV10-3 TGTGCCATCAAGGAGGCCAACTCCTACGAGCAGTACTTC CAIKEANSYEQYF
NA 14 TRBJ1-2 NA TRBV5-1 TGCGCCAGCAGTCCCCAGGACAAAAACTATGGCTACACCTTC CASSPQDKNYGYTF
TRBD1 13 TRBJ1-2 NA TRBV30 TGTGCCTGGAGTTCAGGGGGGACCTATGGCTACACCTTC CAWSSGGTYGYTF
TRBD1 15 TRBJ2-7 few TRBV5-1 TGCGCCAGCAGCTCGTCCGGGACAGGGACCTACGAGCAGTACTTC CASSSSGTGTYEQYF
TRBD1 14 TRBJ2-5 NA TRBV5-6 TGTGCCAGCTTCAGGACAGGGGGATTAGAGACCCAGTACTTC CASFRTGGLETQYF
TRBD1 15 TRBJ2-2 NA TRBV5-4 TGTGCCAGCAGCTTAGGGACAGGGGATTCCGGGGAGCTGTTTTTT CASSLGTGDSGELFF
NA 16 TRBJ1-4 once TRBV15 TGTGCCACCAGCAGAGACAGACATGCAACTAATGAAAAACTGTTTTTT CATSRDRHATNEKLFF
TRBD1 16 TRBJ1-2 NA TRBV19 TGTGCCAGTAGTTTGACCGGGACAGCATTTAACTATGGCTACACCTTC CASSLTGTAFNYGYTF
NA 15 TRBJ2-3 NA TRBV6-5 TGTGCCAGCAGTTTAACAGGGCCGCGCACAGATACGCAGTATTTT CASSLTGPRTDTQYF
TRBD1 13 TRBJ2-5 NA TRBV2 TGTGCCAGCAGTGACACAGGGGGGGAGACCCAGTACTTC CASSDTGGETQYF
TRBD2 19 TRBJ2-7 NA TRBV10-1 TGCGCCAGCAGTGAGTCCCCTAGCGGGAAGGCCCACGGATCCTACGAGCAGTACTTC CASSESPSGKAHGSYEQYF
TRBD2 15 TRBJ2-7 NA TRBV5-1 TGCGCCAGCAGCACCGGGACTAGCGTTACCTACGAGCAGTACTTC CASSTGTSVTYEQYF
NA 15 TRBJ2-3 once TRBV5-1 TGCGCCAGCAGCTTCCGGCCTGACAACACAGATACGCAGTATTTT CASSFRPDNTDTQYF
NA 13 TRBJ1-6 few TRBV9 TGTGCCAGCAGCCAGGAGGTTAATTCACCCCTCCACTTT CASSQEVNSPLHF
NA 16 TRBJ2-7 NA TRBV3-1/TRBV3-2 TGTGCCAGCAGCCAAGGGGTAGTGGCAGGGACCTACGAGCAGTACTTC CASSQGVVAGTYEQYF
TRBD2 18 TRBJ2-7 NA TRBV15 TGTGCCACCAGCAGAGAGAGGTGGGAGAGCGGGAGTCAGAACGAGCAGTACTTC CATSRERWESGSQNEQYF
NA 13 TRBJ2-7 once TRBV6-1 TGTGCCAGCAGTGAGGGACACTTCTACGAGCAGTACTTC CASSEGHFYEQYF
NA 12 TRBJ2-7 few TRBV12-3/TRBV12-4 TGTGCCAGCAGTTTAAACACGGGCGAGCAGTACTTC CASSLNTGEQYF
NA 15 TRBJ2-2 once TRBV7-9 TGTGCCAGCAGCCCCAGAGGGCAGGCCACCGGGGAGCTGTTTTTT CASSPRGQATGELFF
TRBD2 14 TRBJ2-7 NA TRBV2 TGTGCCAGCAGTACACTAGCGAACTCCTACGAGCAGTACTTC CASSTLANSYEQYF
NA 13 TRBJ1-1 NA TRBV11-2 TGTGTCAGCAGCTTAGGAGGGCACACTGAAGCTTTCTTT CVSSLGGHTEAFF
TRBD2 19 TRBJ2-3 NA TRBV19 TGTGCCAGTAGTACTGGGACTAGCGGGAGGTGGGGGAGCACAGATACGCAGTATTTT CASSTGTSGRWGSTDTQYF
NA 12 TRBJ2-3 NA TRBV10-3 TGTGCCATCAGTGAAAGGGAGGATACGCAGTATTTT CAISEREDTQYF